These 26 T cell receptor beta chains originate from one sample sequenced in a study of T cell responses to AZD1222 COVID-19 vaccine. Here immunoSEQ multiplex PCR was the method, and the copy in TCRdb shows in-frame clones only, minus some. The data show some 120,000 clones, approximately 89% seen once. The sample here was peripheral blood, taken on day 0 of AZD1222 vaccination. These receptor sequences come from an adult in good health.

This sequence joins TRBV27 and TRBJ2-1; 13 nucleotides match TRBD2. The V and J ends lost 5 bases and 7 bases, in that order; junction bases with no gene match: 8. The CDR3 length is 16 residues. Germline CDR1 is MNHEY and CDR2 is SMNVEV (reference sequence). The CDR3 DNA follows: TGTGCCAGCAGTCCCCATTCGACTAGCGGGGGGAATGAGCAGTTCTTC. As protein: CASSPHSTSGGNEQFF.

This sequence joins TRBV5-8 and TRBJ2-1; D may be TRBD1 or TRBD2 (5 bases each). The CDR3 runs to 15 residues. V was cut by 0 bases and J by 2 bases, with 9 bases left in between. Germline CDR1 SGHTS, CDR2 YDEGEE. The CDR3 loop reads CASSLGGGTYNEQFF. In nucleotides, the CDR3 is TGTGCCAGCAGCTTGGGTGGGGGAACCTACAATGAGCAGTTCTTC. The whole variable domain, filled in from reference TRBV5-8 and TRBJ2-1, reads EAGVTQSPTHLIKTRGQQATLRCSPISGHTSVYWYQQALGLGLQFLLWYDEGEERNRGNFPPRFSGRQFPNYSSELNVNALELEDSALYLCASSLGGGTYNEQFFGPGTRLTVL.

The chain employs TRBV10-2 and TRBJ1-3; D perhaps matches TRBD1 (5 bases). The V and J ends lost 4 bases and 4 bases respectively, with 11 bases between them. The CDR3 is 14 residues long. CDR1 and CDR2 from the germline V gene are WSHSY and SAAADI. The CDR3 here is CASSVPGSGNTIYF. CDR3 bases: TGCGCCAGCAGTGTGCCAGGGAGCGGAAACACCATATATTTT.

The rearrangement uses TRBV19 and TRBJ2-1; the D gene is possibly TRBD2 (5 bases). CDR3 size: 16 residues. From germline, CDR1 is LNHDA and CDR2 SQIVND (reference sequence). V was trimmed by 2 bases and J by 3 bases, leaving 14 bases between them. The CDR3 DNA reads as TGTGCCAGTAGTATATTCGTGTGGACTCTCTACAATGAGCAGTTCTTC. Protein: CASSIFVWTLYNEQFF. Using reference TRBV19 and TRBJ2-1 for the parts outside the CDR3, the full variable domain is DGGITQSPKYLFRKEGQNVTLSCEQNLNHDAMYWYRQDPGQGLRLIYYSQIVNDFQKGDIAEGYSVSREKKESFPLTVTSAQKNPTAFYLCASSIFVWTLYNEQFFGPGTRLTVL.

The CDR3 DNA sequence: TGCGCCAGGCTCCGGTATGAAGCTTTCTTT. Residues: CARLRYEAFF. The chain has TRBV4-3 and TRBJ1-1; D is unclear. Germline CDR1 LGHNA, CDR2 YSLEER. The CDR3 totals 10 residues. Trimming removed 9 bases at V and 7 bases at J, with 9 bases between.

This clone was seen a single time. V is TRBV2 and J is TRBJ1-1; a possible D gene is TRBD1 (5 bases). The germline V gene has CDR1 SNHLY and CDR2 FYNNEI. Trimming removed 2 bases at V and 3 bases at J, with 10 bases between. This CDR3 has 14 amino acids. For the CDR3, the DNA is TGTGCCAGCAGTGAATGGGGAGGGGACACTGAAGCTTTCTTT. As protein: CASSEWGGDTEAFF.

This clone was found once. The V and J genes are TRBV5-1 and TRBJ2-2; D gene unclear. CDR1 SGHRS and CDR2 YFSETQ come from the germline V gene. V was cut by 1 base and J by 6 bases, with 10 bases left in between. This CDR3 has 14 residues. DNA of the CDR3: TGCGCCAGCAGCTTGCGGTTCTCTTCCGGGGAGCTGTTTTTT. This sequence encodes CASSLRFSSGELFF.

This clone turned up a few times. This sequence joins TRBV15 and TRBJ1-6; maybe TRBD1 (5 bases). V shed 6 bases and J shed 7 bases, with 16 bases lying between them. This CDR3 region has 15 residues. Germline loops: CDR1 LNHNV, CDR2 YYDKDF (reference sequence). The chain's CDR3 is CATSRQPTGNSPLHF. In DNA form, the CDR3 reads TGTGCCACCAGTCGACAGCCAACCGGCAATTCACCCCTCCACTTT.

The chain employs TRBV7-2 and TRBJ2-7; TRBD2 might be the D (6 bases). Per germline, CDR1 SGHTA and CDR2 FQGNSA. Trimming cost V 2 bases and J 7 bases, with 15 bases left between them. CDR3 size: 14 residues. The CDR3 nucleotides read TGTGCCAGCAGCTTAAGCGCTAGCGTCCAGGAGCAGTACTTC. Translated, it gives CASSLSASVQEQYF.

The chain joins TRBV6-2 or TRBV6-3 to TRBJ2-1; 7 nucleotides line up with TRBD2. The V segment lost 6 bases and the J segment 1 base; nucleotides outside the gene matches: 3. Germline V CDR1 and CDR2: MNHEY, SVGEGT. The CDR3 contains 14 residues. The CDR3 bases are TGTGCCAGCAGCACGGGGGGTTCCTACAATGAGCAGTTCTTC. Encoded protein: CASSTGGSYNEQFF.

This clone appeared a single time. Compared with germline, one end of the junction differs, possibly owing to a read error. The gene calls are TRBV10-3 and TRBJ2-3, with unresolved D. The CDR3 sequence is 13 residues long. Germline-derived CDR1 and CDR2 are ENHRY and SYGVKD. The CDR3 reads CAISELGSDTQYF. In DNA form, the CDR3 reads TGTGCCATCAGTGAGCTCGGATCAGACACGCAGTATTTT.

The J gene is TRBJ1-5, the V gene TRBV6-6; 7 positions match TRBD1. V lost 2 bases, J lost 2 bases, and 0 bases stayed unmatched. The CDR3 consists of 14 residues. Germline V gene sequence: CDR1 MNHNY, CDR2 SVGAGI (reference sequence). Written as DNA, the CDR3 is TGTGCCAGCAGTTACGGACAGGGCAATCAGCCCCAGCATTTT. It translates to CASSYGQGNQPQHF.

CDR3 region: CASSLSGGRHNEQFF. The CDR3 nucleotides are TGTGCCAGCAGCCTTAGCGGGGGGCGACACAATGAGCAGTTCTTC. The chain is built from TRBV6-5 and TRBJ2-1, with 10 nucleotides matching TRBD2. Germline trimming cut 6 bases from V and 5 bases from J; bases unmatched to any gene: 7. Germline V lookup: CDR1 MNHEY, CDR2 SVGAGI. The CDR3 has 15 amino acids.

The chain combines TRBV6-1 with TRBJ1-1; 7 bases match TRBD1. The CDR3 contains 15 residues. The J segment lost 0 bases and the V segment lost 3 bases, leaving 4 bases of the junction unmatched. Germline-derived CDR1 and CDR2 are MNHNS and SASEGT. This CDR3 is CASSDRRGVNTEAFF. The CDR3 region has the DNA TGTGCCAGCAGTGACCGCAGGGGGGTGAACACTGAAGCTTTCTTT.

The chain couples TRBV27 to TRBJ1-6; 7 nucleotides align to TRBD1. V shed 3 bases, J shed 5 bases, and the junction held 10 bases outside the gene matches. The CDR3 sequence is 17 residues long. Germline V gene sequence: CDR1 MNHEY, CDR2 SMNVEV (reference sequence). The CDR3 DNA follows: TGTGCCAGCAGTTTGAAACCCGGGACAGCCAATAATTCACCCCTCCACTTT. This codes for CASSLKPGTANNSPLHF.

V gene TRBV4-2 combines with J gene TRBJ2-3, with a weak D call TRBD1 (5 bases). CDR3 length: 15 residues. Per the germline V gene, CDR1 is LGHNA and CDR2 is YNFKEQ. With 0 bases removed from V and 2 bases from J, the gap between germline ends came to 9 bases. CDR3 residues: CASSQDRDSTDTQYF. CDR3 bases: TGTGCCAGCAGCCAAGACAGGGATTCCACAGATACGCAGTATTTT.

The V call is TRBV5-6, the J call TRBJ2-2, with D tentatively TRBD1 (6 bases). Trimming removed 5 bases from V and 1 base from J, with 15 bases in between. Germline V gene sequence: CDR1 SGHDT, CDR2 YYEEEE. The CDR3 spans 16 residues. In DNA form, the CDR3 reads TGTGCCAGCAGTCTCCTCCTGGGACAGAACACCGGGGAGCTGTTTTTT. Translation gives CASSLLLGQNTGELFF.

The chain combines TRBV5-6 with TRBJ1-1; no clear D gene. The V end lost 1 base, the J end lost 6 bases, and 13 bases lay between the germline ends. The CDR3 totals 14 residues. Germline V lookup: CDR1 SGHDT, CDR2 YYEEEE. The CDR3 DNA reads as TGTGCCAGCAGCTTGTCGGGATTAATATCTGAAGCTTTCTTT. Its protein product is CASSLSGLISEAFF.

The chain couples TRBV28 to TRBJ2-5; 8 bases fit TRBD1. The junction had 7 bases not matched to a gene; V was cut back by 6 bases and J by 4 bases. Per germline, CDR1 MDHEN and CDR2 SYDVKM. The length of the CDR3 is 14 residues. CDR3 in amino acids: CASRESGGGETQYF. The CDR3 DNA is TGTGCCAGCAGAGAGTCAGGGGGCGGAGAGACCCAGTACTTC.

The sample holds a few counts of this clone. The junction and the germline gene differ at one end; a read error may be behind it. This chain uses TRBV7-7 with TRBJ2-7; D tentatively fits TRBD1 or TRBD2 (6 bases each). Germline lookup yields CDR1 SSHAT and CDR2 FNYEAQ (reference sequence). CDR3 size: 14 residues. The CDR3 is CASSLAPSGAEQYF. The CDR3 DNA reads TGTGCTAGCAGCTTAGCGCCGTCGGGGGCCGAGCAGTACTTC.

J is TRBJ1-1 and V is TRBV21-1. TRBV21-1 is classified as a pseudogene. The CDR3 has 13 residues. CDR3 bases: TGTGCCAGCAGATTAGAAGTGGACACTGAAGCTTTCTTT. The encoded protein is CASRLEVDTEAFF.

The V and J genes are TRBV10-3 and TRBJ2-7; D not certain. CDR1 is ENHRY and CDR2 is SYGVKD in the germline V gene. This CDR3 comprises 14 residues. Trimming took off 0 bases at V and 2 bases at J, with 8 bases between the two ends. The CDR3 DNA follows: TGTGCCATCAGTGAGTCGGGCGATACCTACGAGCAGTACTTC. This codes for CAISESGDTYEQYF.

The count of this clone is one. This rearrangement joins TRBV7-9 to TRBJ1-1; possible D gene TRBD1, 5 bases. Trimming removed 1 base from V and 4 bases from J, with 13 bases in between. The germline V gene has CDR1 SEHNR and CDR2 FQNEAQ (reference sequence). The CDR3 is 15 amino acids. The CDR3 DNA reads as TGTGCCAGCAGCTTAGTATCATCAGGGAGCACTGAAGCTTTCTTT. It codes for CASSLVSSGSTEAFF.

The chain joins TRBV7-2 to TRBJ2-5; TRBD1 aligns across 8 bases. Germline assignment: CDR1 SGHTA and CDR2 FQGNSA. The V gene end was trimmed by 5 bases and the J gene end by 5 bases; junction bases not matched to a gene: 4. The CDR3 covers 13 residues. CDR3: CASSRQGRETQYF. The CDR3 nucleotides are TGTGCCAGCAGCAGACAGGGGCGGGAGACCCAGTACTTC.

The chain combines TRBV28 with TRBJ1-2; D gene unclear. The CDR3 has 11 amino acids. CDR1 and CDR2 from the germline V gene are MDHEN and SYDVKM. The V gene lost 5 bases and the J gene lost 4 bases, with 5 bases spanning the gap. The CDR3 sequence is CASSIRYGYTF. DNA of the CDR3: TGTGCCAGCAGTATCCGCTATGGCTACACCTTC.

This chain joins TRBV2 and TRBJ2-7; TRBD1 aligns across 9 bases. The CDR3 is 16 amino acids. Germline CDR1 and CDR2: SNHLY and FYNNEI. V shed 2 bases and J 3 bases; nucleotides not matched to a gene: 8. The CDR3 region is CASSELIGDRVYEQYF. The DNA for the CDR3 is TGTGCCAGCAGTGAACTAATAGGGGACAGGGTCTACGAGCAGTACTTC.